The 5 T cell receptor beta chains listed next were all sequenced from one sample in a study of blood T cell repertoires in COVID-19. The assay was immunoSEQ multiplex PCR, and TCRdb's table has in-frame clones only and misses some. The sample gives 140,000 to 150,000 clones, roughly 87% of which show up once; about 1.5% is in the top ten. Sequences were obtained from peripheral blood. These receptors were obtained from a human donor in a cohort sampled during active COVID-19.

This sequence joins TRBV6-7 and TRBJ1-2; weak D call: TRBD1 (6 bases). TRBV6-7 is assigned to the ORF class and has an uncertain function. The CDR3 runs 15 residues. Trimming took off 0 bases at V and 3 bases at J, with 11 bases between the two ends. The CDR3 nucleotides are TGTGCCAGCAGTTACTCGGGAGGGGGTGACTATGGCTACACCTTC. Its translation is CASSYSGGGDYGYTF.

This clone was counted between two and nine times. Sequence at one end of the junction differs from germline and may be a read error. This chain joins TRBV11-1 and TRBJ2-7; TRBD2 aligns across 8 bases. The CDR3 runs 14 residues. Per germline, CDR1 SGHAT and CDR2 FQDESV (reference sequence). The CDR3 DNA sequence: TGTGCCAGCAGTTTAGCGGGGAGCTCCTACGAGCAGTACTTC. Amino acid sequence: CASSLAGSSYEQYF.

The chain uses TRBV30 and TRBJ1-4; D is unresolved. With 8 bases removed from V and 4 bases from J, the gap between germline ends came to 17 bases. Germline assignment: CDR1 GTSNPN and CDR2 SVGIG (reference sequence). The CDR3 consists of 14 residues. CDR3 coding DNA: TGTGCCCGAAGAACCCGCGGTGGTAATGAAAAACTGTTTTTT. Translated: CARRTRGGNEKLFF.

The chain joins TRBV7-9 to TRBJ1-1; 8 bases agree with TRBD1. The CDR3 runs to 13 residues. The V segment lost 2 bases and the J segment 4 bases; nucleotides outside the gene matches: 0. Germline lookup yields CDR1 SEHNR and CDR2 FQNEAQ (reference sequence). CDR3 nucleotides: TGTGCCAGCAGCTTAACAGGGGGCACTGAAGCTTTCTTT. It is translated as CASSLTGGTEAFF. The full variable domain, rest sourced from reference TRBV7-9 and TRBJ1-1, is DTGVSQNPRHKITKRGQNVTFRCDPISEHNRLYWYRQTLGQGPEFLTYFQNEAQLEKSRLLSDRFSAERPKGSFSTLEIQRTEQGDSAMYLCASSLTGGTEAFFGQGTRLTVV.

The rearrangement uses TRBV27 and TRBJ2-1; the D gene is possibly TRBD1 (6 bases). V lost 6 bases to trimming and J lost 5 bases, with 14 bases between them. Per the germline V gene, CDR1 is MNHEY and CDR2 is SMNVEV (reference sequence). The CDR3 consists of 14 residues. The chain's CDR3 is CASSPTGMHNEQFF. In DNA, the CDR3 is TGTGCCAGCAGCCCAACAGGGATGCACAATGAGCAGTTCTTC.